The 6 T cell receptor beta chains in this list originate from one sample, sequenced in a study of shared clonotypes between healthy human individuals. Assay: immunoSEQ multiplex PCR; the TCRdb copy retains only in-frame clones and omits some. Of 2 million to 2.5 million clones detected, 85% to 95% appear once; the ten largest clones hold around 0.4%. The source material was naive CD4+ T cells from PBMCs. As for subset: CD45RA+ positively selected. The receptors here all came from a man aged 18 to 29 in good health. Some clones in this sample may be carry-over from other donors' samples.

The chain carries TRBV4-3 and TRBJ2-1, with 12 bases lining up with TRBD2. The CDR3 loop spans 17 amino acids. The junction had 8 bases not matched to a gene; V was cut back by 3 bases and J by 5 bases. Germline lookup yields CDR1 LGHNA and CDR2 YSLEER. CDR3 nucleotide sequence: TGCGCCAGCAGCCAGGCAGCGGGACTAGCGGGCCACAATGAGCAGTTCTTC. Translating gives CASSQAAGLAGHNEQFF.

The V and J genes are TRBV7-9 and TRBJ1-5, with 8 bases fitting TRBD1. The junction had 4 bases not matched to a gene; V was cut back by 5 bases and J by 4 bases. CDR3 length: 14 residues. Germline V gene lookup returns CDR1 SEHNR and CDR2 FQNEAQ (reference sequence). The CDR3 DNA follows: TGTGCCAGCAGCAAGGACAGGGTTAATCAGCCCCAGCATTTT. Its protein product is CASSKDRVNQPQHF.

The rearrangement links TRBV5-1 to TRBJ2-3; possibly TRBD1 for D (5 bases). Trimming stripped 3 bases from V and 4 bases from J, with 12 bases between. The germline V gene encodes CDR1 SGHRS and CDR2 YFSETQ. The length of the CDR3 is 14 residues. In DNA form, the CDR3 reads TGCGCCAGCAGCTCAGACAGCCCCGCAGATACGCAGTATTTT. Encoded protein: CASSSDSPADTQYF.

The V and J genes are TRBV15 and TRBJ1-1; D perhaps matches TRBD1 (5 bases). Germline-derived CDR1 and CDR2 are LNHNV and YYDKDF (reference sequence). Trimming pared 1 base from V and 7 bases from J, leaving 7 bases between. CDR3 length: 12 residues. CDR3 in amino acids: CATSRGQGEAFF. In DNA form, the CDR3 reads TGTGCCACCAGCAGAGGGCAGGGTGAAGCTTTCTTT.

The CDR3 is CASSLGVKDTDTQYF. For the CDR3, the DNA is TGTGCCAGCAGCTTAGGGGTGAAGGACACAGATACGCAGTATTTT. V is TRBV11-3 and J is TRBJ2-3; D is unclear. Germline values: CDR1 SGHNT, CDR2 YENEEA. Deletions cut 1 base from V and 2 bases from J, with 10 bases between. The CDR3 covers 15 residues. The variable domain in full, with the rest retrieved from reference TRBV11-3 and TRBJ2-3, is EAGVVQSPRYKIIEKKQPVAFWCNPISGHNTLYWYLQNLGQGPELLIRYENEEAVDDSQLPKDRFSAERLKGVDSTLKIQPAELGDSAVYLCASSLGVKDTDTQYFGPGTRLTVL.

The V call is TRBV6-1, the J call TRBJ2-1, with a weak D call TRBD1 (6 bases). The CDR3 covers 14 residues. Deletions cut 6 bases from V and 0 bases from J, with 9 bases between. Germline V CDR1 and CDR2: MNHNS, SASEGT. The CDR3 sequence: CASRDRNSYNEQFF. The CDR3 coding sequence is TGTGCCAGCAGAGACAGGAACTCCTACAATGAGCAGTTCTTC.